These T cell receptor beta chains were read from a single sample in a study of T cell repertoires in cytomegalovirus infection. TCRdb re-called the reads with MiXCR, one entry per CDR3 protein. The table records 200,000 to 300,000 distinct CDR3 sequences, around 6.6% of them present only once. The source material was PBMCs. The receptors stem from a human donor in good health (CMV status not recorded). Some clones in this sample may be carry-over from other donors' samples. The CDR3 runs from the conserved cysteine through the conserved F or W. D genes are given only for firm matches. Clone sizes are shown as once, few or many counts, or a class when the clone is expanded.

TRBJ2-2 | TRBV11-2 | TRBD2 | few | CASSRAGGGSSGELFF | TGTGCCAGCAGCCGAGCGGGGGGAGGATCGTCCGGGGAGCTGTTTTTT
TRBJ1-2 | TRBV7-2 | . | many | CASSLEDGLYGYTF | TGTGCCAGCAGCCTAGAGGACGGCCTCTATGGCTACACCTTC
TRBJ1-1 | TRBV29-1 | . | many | CSARTVTHHTEAFF | TGCAGCGCTAGGACAGTTACCCATCACACTGAAGCTTTCTTT
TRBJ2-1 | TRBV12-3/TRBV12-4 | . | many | CASSLVGEQFF | TGTGCCAGCAGTTTGGTAGGTGAGCAGTTCTTC
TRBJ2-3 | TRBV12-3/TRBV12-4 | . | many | CASSPSGLLTDTQYF | TGTGCCAGCAGCCCCTCGGGACTTTTGACAGATACGCAGTATTTT
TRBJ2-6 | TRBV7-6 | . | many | CASSPSGRGLGANVLTF | TGTGCCAGCAGCCCCTCAGGGCGAGGGCTGGGGGCCAACGTCCTGACTTTC
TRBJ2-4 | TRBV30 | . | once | CAWSPTRQNIQYF | TGTGCCTGGAGCCCTACGCGGCAAAACATTCAGTACTTC
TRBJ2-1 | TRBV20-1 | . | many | CSAEATSSYNEQFF | TGCAGTGCCGAGGCGACGAGCTCCTACAATGAGCAGTTCTTC
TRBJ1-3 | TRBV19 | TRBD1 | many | CASTDRGSNTIYF | TGTGCCAGTACGGACAGGGGAAGCAACACCATATATTTT
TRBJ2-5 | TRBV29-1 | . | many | CSIRGGTQETQYF | TGCAGCATAAGGGGGGGGACGCAAGAGACCCAGTACTTC
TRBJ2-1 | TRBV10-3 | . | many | CAISESIGEQFF | TGTGCCATCAGTGAGTCGATAGGCGAGCAGTTCTTC
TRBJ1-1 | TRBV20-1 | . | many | CSARDFQNTEAFF | TGCAGTGCTAGAGATTTCCAGAACACTGAAGCTTTCTTT
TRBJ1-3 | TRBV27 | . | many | CASSLIGGTGNTIYF | TGTGCCAGCAGTTTAATCGGCGGTACTGGAAACACCATATATTTT
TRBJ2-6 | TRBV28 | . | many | CAGSRSSGANVLTF | TGTGCCGGTTCCCGGTCCTCTGGGGCCAACGTCCTGACTTTC